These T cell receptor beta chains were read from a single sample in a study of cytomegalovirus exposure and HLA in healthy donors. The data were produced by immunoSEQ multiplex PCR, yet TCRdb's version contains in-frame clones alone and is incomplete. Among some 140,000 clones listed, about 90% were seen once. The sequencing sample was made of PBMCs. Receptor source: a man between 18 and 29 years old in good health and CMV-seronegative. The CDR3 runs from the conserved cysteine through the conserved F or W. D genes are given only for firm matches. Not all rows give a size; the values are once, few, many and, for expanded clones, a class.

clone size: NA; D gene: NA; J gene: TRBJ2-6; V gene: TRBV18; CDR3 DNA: TGTGCCAGCTCACCTGGTCCGGTTGACTCTGGGGCCAACGTCCTGACTTTC; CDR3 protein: CASSPGPVDSGANVLTF
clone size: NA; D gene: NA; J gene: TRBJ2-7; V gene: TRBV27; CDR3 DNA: TGTGCCAGCAGTACGTCCAGGGGCCGATACTACGAGCAGTACTTC; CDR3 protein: CASSTSRGRYYEQYF
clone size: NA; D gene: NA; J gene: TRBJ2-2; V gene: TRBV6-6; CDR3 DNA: TGTGCCAGCTTTTACACAGGTTACACCGGGGAGCTGTTTTTT; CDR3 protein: CASFYTGYTGELFF
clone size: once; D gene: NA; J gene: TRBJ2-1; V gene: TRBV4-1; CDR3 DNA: TGCGCCAGCAGCCAAGAGTTAGGAGGGTGGTATGAGCAGTTCTTC; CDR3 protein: CASSQELGGWYEQFF
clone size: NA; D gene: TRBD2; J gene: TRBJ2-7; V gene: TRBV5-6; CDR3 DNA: TGTGCCAGCAGCCAAGGACTAGCGGGAGGGCCAACCTACGAGCAGTACTTC; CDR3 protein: CASSQGLAGGPTYEQYF
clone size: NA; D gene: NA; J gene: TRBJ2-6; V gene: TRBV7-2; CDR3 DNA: TGTGCCAGCAGCTTAGTCCCAGGTTATGCTGGGGCCAACGTCCTGACTTTC; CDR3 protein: CASSLVPGYAGANVLTF
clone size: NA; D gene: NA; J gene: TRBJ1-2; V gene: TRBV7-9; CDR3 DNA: TGTGCCAGCAGCTTAGCGGCAAATGTCGGCTACACCTTC; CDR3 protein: CASSLAANVGYTF
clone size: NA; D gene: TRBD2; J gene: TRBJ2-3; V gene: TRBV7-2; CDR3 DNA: TGTGCCAGCAGCTTAAGCGGGAGGGCCGTAGATACGCAGTATTTT; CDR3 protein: CASSLSGRAVDTQYF
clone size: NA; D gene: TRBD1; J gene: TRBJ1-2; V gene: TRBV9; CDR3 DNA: TGTGCCAGCAGGGCCCAGGGGGACTATGGCTACACCTTC; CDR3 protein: CASRAQGDYGYTF
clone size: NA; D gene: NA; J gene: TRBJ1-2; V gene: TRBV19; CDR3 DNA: TGTGCCAGTAGTATCGGAACAGGGTGGGGCCATAACTATGGCTACACCTTC; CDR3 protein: CASSIGTGWGHNYGYTF
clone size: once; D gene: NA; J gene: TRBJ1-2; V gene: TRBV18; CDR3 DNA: TGTGCCAGCTCACCAAGCAGAGACTCTAACTATGGCTACACCTTC; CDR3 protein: CASSPSRDSNYGYTF
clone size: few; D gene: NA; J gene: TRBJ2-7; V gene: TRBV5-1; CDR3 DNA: TGCGCCAGCAGCTTGGTGGTGGGGGCCTACTCCTACGAGCAGTACTTC; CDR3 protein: CASSLVVGAYSYEQYF
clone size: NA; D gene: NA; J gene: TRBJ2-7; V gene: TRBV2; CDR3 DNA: TGTGCCAGCTGGGGCGGCTCCTACGAGCAGTACTTC; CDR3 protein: CASWGGSYEQYF
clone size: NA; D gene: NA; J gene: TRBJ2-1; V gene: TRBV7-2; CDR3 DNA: TGTGCCAGCAGCTTAGGGTGGTCGAGGGATGAGCAGTTCTTC; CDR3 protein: CASSLGWSRDEQFF
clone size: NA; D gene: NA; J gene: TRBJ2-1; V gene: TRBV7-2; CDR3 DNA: TGTGCCAGCAGCTTAGCGGTAGGGGGGGTCGATGAGCAGTTCTTC; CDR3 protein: CASSLAVGGVDEQFF
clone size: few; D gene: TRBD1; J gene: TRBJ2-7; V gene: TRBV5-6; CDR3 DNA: TGTGCCAGCAGGGGGACAGCATCAACCTACGAGCAGTACTTC; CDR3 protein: CASRGTASTYEQYF
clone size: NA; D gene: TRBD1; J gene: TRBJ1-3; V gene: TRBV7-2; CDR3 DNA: TGTGCCAGCAGCTTAGTATGGCAGGGGGAGGGAAACACCATATATTTT; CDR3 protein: CASSLVWQGEGNTIYF
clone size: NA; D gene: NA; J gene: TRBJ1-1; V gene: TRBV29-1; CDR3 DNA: TGCAGCGCTGGGCTAATGGGCACTGAAGCTTTCTTT; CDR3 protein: CSAGLMGTEAFF
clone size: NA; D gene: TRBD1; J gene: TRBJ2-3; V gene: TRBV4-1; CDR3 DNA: TGCGCCAGCAGCCAAGATTGGGCGCGAGGGGGCCTAACAGATACGCAGTATTTT; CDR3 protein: CASSQDWARGGLTDTQYF
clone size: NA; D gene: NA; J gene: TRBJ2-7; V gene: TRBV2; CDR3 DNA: TGTGCCAGCAGTGAGCTTCAAATAGACGCAGGGGAGCAGTACTTC; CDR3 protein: CASSELQIDAGEQYF
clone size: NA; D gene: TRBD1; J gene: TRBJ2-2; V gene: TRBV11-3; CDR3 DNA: TGTGCCAGCAGCTTCACCAGGGGGACCGGGGAGCTGTTTTTT; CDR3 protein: CASSFTRGTGELFF
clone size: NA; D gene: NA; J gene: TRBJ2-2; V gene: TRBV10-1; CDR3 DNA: TGCGCCAGCAGTGAGTCGAACACCTACACCGGGGAGCTGTTTTTT; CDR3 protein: CASSESNTYTGELFF
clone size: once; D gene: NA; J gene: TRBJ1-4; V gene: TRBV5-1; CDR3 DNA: TGCGCCAGCAGCTTGGTTAGCTTGACTAATGAAAAACTGTTTTTT; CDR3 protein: CASSLVSLTNEKLFF
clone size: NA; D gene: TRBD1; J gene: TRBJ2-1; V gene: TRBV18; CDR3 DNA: TGTGCCAGCTCACCTGTCCCGGCGGGGACAGGGGACAATGAGCAGTTCTTC; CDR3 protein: CASSPVPAGTGDNEQFF
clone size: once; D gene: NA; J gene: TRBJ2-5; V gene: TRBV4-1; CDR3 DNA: TGCGCCAGCAGCCAAGGCGGGTCGCAAGAGACCCAGTACTTC; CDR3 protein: CASSQGGSQETQYF
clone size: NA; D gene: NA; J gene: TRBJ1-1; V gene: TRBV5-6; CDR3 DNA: TGTGCCAGCAGTCAGTACCCCGATGAGAACACTGAAGCTTTCTTT; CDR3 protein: CASSQYPDENTEAFF
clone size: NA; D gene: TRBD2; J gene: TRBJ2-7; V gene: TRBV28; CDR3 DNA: TGTGCCAGCAGTTTGGGGGGGTCTCACTACGAGCAGTACTTC; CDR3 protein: CASSLGGSHYEQYF
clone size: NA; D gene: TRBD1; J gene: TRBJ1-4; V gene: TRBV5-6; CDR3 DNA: TGTGCCAGCAGCGCCTTTACCGATCCCCGGGACAGTAATGAAAAACTGTTTTTT; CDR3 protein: CASSAFTDPRDSNEKLFF
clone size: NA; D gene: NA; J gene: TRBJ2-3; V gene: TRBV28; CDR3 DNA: TGTGCCAGCACCCAGGGGGGTACCGCAGATACGCAGTATTTT; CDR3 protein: CASTQGGTADTQYF
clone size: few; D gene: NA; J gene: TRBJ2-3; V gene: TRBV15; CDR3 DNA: TGTGCCACCAGCAGAGATTCGAGGCAGGGTAGCACAGATACGCAGTATTTT; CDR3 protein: CATSRDSRQGSTDTQYF
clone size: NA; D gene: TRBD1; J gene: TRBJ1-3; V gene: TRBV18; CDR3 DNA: TGTGCCAGCTCACCAAGAGAGGGACAGCAACACACCATATATTTT; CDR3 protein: CASSPREGQQHTIYF
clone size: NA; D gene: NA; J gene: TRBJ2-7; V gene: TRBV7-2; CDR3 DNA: TGTGCCAGCAGCTTAGGAGGACTTCCTAACTACGAGCAGTACTTC; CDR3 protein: CASSLGGLPNYEQYF
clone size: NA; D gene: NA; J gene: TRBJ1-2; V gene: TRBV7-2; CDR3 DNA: TGTGCCAGCAGCTCGGAGGGGGGGCCGGTCTATGGCTACACCTTC; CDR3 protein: CASSSEGGPVYGYTF
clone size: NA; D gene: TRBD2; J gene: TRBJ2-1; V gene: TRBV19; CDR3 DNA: TGTGCCAGATGGGGGACTAGCGGGAACAGCTCCTACAATGAGCAGTTCTTC; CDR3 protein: CARWGTSGNSSYNEQFF
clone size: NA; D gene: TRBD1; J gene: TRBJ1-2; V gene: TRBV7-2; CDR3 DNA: TGTGCCAGCAGCGTCGGGACAGGGAACTATGGCTACACCTTC; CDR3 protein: CASSVGTGNYGYTF
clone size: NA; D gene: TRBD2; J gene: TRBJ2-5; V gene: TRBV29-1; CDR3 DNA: TGCAGCGTTGGGACTAGCGGGTTACAAGAGACCCAGTACTTC; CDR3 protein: CSVGTSGLQETQYF
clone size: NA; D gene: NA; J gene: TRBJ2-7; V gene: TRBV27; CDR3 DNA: TGTGCCAGCAGTTTATTCGGAGGTCCAAGCGAGCAGTACTTC; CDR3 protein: CASSLFGGPSEQYF
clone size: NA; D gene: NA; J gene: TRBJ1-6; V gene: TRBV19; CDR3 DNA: TGTGCCAGTAACCTCGGAGCAAATAATTCACCCCTCCACTTT; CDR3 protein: CASNLGANNSPLHF
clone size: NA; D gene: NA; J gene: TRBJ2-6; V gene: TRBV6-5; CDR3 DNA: TGTGCCAGCAGGGGGCTGAACGCTGGGGCCAACGTCCTGACTTTC; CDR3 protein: CASRGLNAGANVLTF
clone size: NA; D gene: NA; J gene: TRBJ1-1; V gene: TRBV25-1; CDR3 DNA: TGTGCCAGCAGTCACAACCTAGGGGGGGCCCAAGCTTTCTTT; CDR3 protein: CASSHNLGGAQAFF
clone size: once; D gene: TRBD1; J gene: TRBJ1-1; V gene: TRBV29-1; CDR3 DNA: TGCAGCGTGGGACAGGGAGGATCAGGGTCTGAAGCTTTCTTT; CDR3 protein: CSVGQGGSGSEAFF
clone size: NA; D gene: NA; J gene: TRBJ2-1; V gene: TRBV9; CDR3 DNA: TGTGCCAGCAGCAGGACGGATTGGGACTTCAAGAGGGGCAATGAGCAGTTCTTC; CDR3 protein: CASSRTDWDFKRGNEQFF
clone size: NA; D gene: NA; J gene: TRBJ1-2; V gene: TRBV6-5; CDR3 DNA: TGTGCCAGCAGGCCCGTGGCCGTGTCCGCCGGCTACACCTTC; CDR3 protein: CASRPVAVSAGYTF
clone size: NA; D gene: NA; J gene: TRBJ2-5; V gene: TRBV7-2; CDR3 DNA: TGTGCCAGCAGCGAACGCCAGGGGTCGGAGACCCAGTACTTC; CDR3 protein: CASSERQGSETQYF
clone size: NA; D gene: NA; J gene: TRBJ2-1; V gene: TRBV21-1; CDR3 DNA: TGTGCCAGCAGAGGGACTGGTTACAATGAGCAGTTCTTC; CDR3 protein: CASRGTGYNEQFF
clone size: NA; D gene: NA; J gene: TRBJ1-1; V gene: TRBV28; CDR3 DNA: TGTGCCAGCAGTTCTCCGTCCTTAAACACTGAAGCTTTCTTT; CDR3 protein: CASSSPSLNTEAFF
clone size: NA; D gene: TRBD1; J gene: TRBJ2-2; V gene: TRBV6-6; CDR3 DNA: TGTGCCAGCTCCCGACAGGGGTTTGCCGGGGAGCTGTTTTTT; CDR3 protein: CASSRQGFAGELFF
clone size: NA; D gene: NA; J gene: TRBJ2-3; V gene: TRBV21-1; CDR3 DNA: TGTGCCAGCAGCAATCCGGTCGGGGGTAGCGGGAACCCAGATACGCAGTATTTT; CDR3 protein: CASSNPVGGSGNPDTQYF
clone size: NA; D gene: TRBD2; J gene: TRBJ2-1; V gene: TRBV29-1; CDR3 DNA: TGCACCGGAAGGGCGCGGGGGGCTTACAATGAGCAGTTCTTC; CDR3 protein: CTGRARGAYNEQFF
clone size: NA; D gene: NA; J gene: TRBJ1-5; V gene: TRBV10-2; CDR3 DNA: TGCGCCAGCAGTGAATCGCCTCGGGGCAATCAGCCCCAGCATTTT; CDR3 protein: CASSESPRGNQPQHF
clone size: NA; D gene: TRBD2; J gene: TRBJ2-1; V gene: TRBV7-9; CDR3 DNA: TGTGCCAGCAGCTTATGGCGGGAGACGGTGGATGAGCAGTTCTTC; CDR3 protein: CASSLWRETVDEQFF
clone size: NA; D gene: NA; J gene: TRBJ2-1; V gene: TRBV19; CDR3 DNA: TGTGCCAGTACTCCCAGGCGGGGCTCCTACAATGAGCAGTTCTTC; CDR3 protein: CASTPRRGSYNEQFF
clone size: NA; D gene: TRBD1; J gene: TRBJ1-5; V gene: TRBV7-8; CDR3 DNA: TGTGCCAGCAGCTCACAGGGGTTGAGTCAGCCCCAGCATTTT; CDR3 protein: CASSSQGLSQPQHF